This T cell receptor beta chain was sequenced during a study of control samples from healthy donors and cancer patients. Sequenced by immunoSEQ multiplex PCR; TCRdb stores in-frame clones only, minus some. This table has about 130,000 clones, over 80% appearing once. Trimming left V 0 bases short and J 0 bases short, with 11 bases between. The CDR3 consists of 17 residues. CDR1 is LGHNT and CDR2 is FRNRAP in the germline V gene. The chain joins TRBV12-5 to TRBJ1-4, with a weak D call TRBD1 (5 bases). The clonotype originates from a woman in her fifties or sixties in good health. The sample taken for sequencing was blood. The CDR3 sequence is CASGLVRGVPTNEKLFF. CDR3 coding DNA: TGTGCTAGTGGTTTGGTACGGGGGGTTCCAACTAATGAAAAACTGTTTTTT.